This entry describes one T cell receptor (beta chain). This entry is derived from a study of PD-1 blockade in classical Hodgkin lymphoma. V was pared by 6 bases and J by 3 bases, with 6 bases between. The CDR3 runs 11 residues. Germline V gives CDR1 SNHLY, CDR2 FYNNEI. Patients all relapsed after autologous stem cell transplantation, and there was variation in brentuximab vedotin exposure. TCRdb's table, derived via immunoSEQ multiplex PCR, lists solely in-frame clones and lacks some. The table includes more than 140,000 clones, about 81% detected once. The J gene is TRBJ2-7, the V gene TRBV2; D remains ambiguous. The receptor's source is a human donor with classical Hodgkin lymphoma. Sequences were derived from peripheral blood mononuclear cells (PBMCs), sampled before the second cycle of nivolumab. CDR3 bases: TGTGCCAGCAGAGGATACTACGAGCAGTACTTC. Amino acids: CASRGYYEQYF.